This TCR beta chain was profiled in a study of T cells after yellow fever vaccination. The V and J ends lost 2 bases and 3 bases respectively, with 11 bases between them. Germline CDR1 and CDR2: SGHRS and YFSETQ. The CDR3 covers 15 residues. General study points: Abundant clonotypes from the bulk population could contaminate FACS-sorted repertoires. The CD4 compartment and the CD8 compartment contained a small share of clonotypes in common.

At least ten counts were recorded for this clonotype. Antigen specificity is unknown. Template switching by 5'RACE produced TCR cDNA, adding a universal primer site and UMIs. TCRdb passed the 5' RACE reads through MiXCR, listing each CDR3 protein once. The repertoire consists of more than 450,000 distinct CDR3 sequences, with about a fifth occurring once and the leading ten covering less than 20%. The source was PBMCs, collected more than 20 days after the first yellow fever vaccination. This receptor was obtained from a man aged 18 to 30 who received the YFV17D yellow fever vaccine. J is TRBJ2-2 and V is TRBV5-1; D possibly matches TRBD1 or TRBD2 (6 bases each). The CDR3 sequence is CASSFTGAHTGELFF. The CDR3 nucleotides read TGCGCCAGCAGCTTTACGGGGGCCCACACCGGGGAGCTGTTTTTT.